This T cell receptor beta chain was profiled in a study of OX40 agonist ivuxolimab in advanced cancers. About the research overall: Averaging approximately 60 years in age, with a range of about 23 to 79, the cohort was around 83% male.

Cycle 7 day 1, cycle 4 day 1, and baseline were the timepoints at which blood was sampled. This CDR3 has 13 residues. Germline-derived CDR1 and CDR2 are SEHNR and FQNEAQ (reference sequence). Trimming took 1 base from V and 10 from J, leaving 8 bases between them. Method: immunoSEQ multiplex PCR; TCRdb's copy keeps in-frame clones and lacks some. The sample contains about 140,000 clones, about nine tenths of which appear only once. The input for sequencing was CD4+ or CD8+ T cells sorted from blood, taken in a trial of the OX40 agonist ivuxolimab. V is TRBV7-9 and J is TRBJ1-6; D gene uncertain. This TCR was sampled from an adult with an advanced solid tumor such as melanoma, head and neck, liver or kidney cancer. CDR3 in amino acids: CASSLEGNSPLHF. In nucleotides, the CDR3 is TGTGCCAGCAGCTTAGAAGGAAACTCACCCCTCCACTTT.